This is a list of T cell receptor beta chains from one sample in a study of T cell responses to AZD1222 COVID-19 vaccine. The data were produced by immunoSEQ multiplex PCR, yet TCRdb's version contains in-frame clones alone and is incomplete. The data hold around 120,000 clones, with around 88% observed a single time. The starting material was peripheral blood, obtained on day 0 of AZD1222 vaccination. Source of these receptors: an adult in good health. Each CDR3 is given with its conserved first and last residue. D genes are given only for firm matches. For some rows the clone size is stated as once, few or many, or as a class when expanded; others skip it.

NA | TRBJ1-3 | NA | TRBV5-1 | CASSLHYIGDTSSGNTIYF | TGCGCCAGCAGCTTGCATTACATCGGGGACACTAGCTCTGGAAACACCATATATTTT
NA | TRBJ2-5 | TRBD1 | TRBV7-9 | CASSLGGQGGETQYF | TGTGCCAGCAGCTTAGGGGGACAGGGAGGAGAGACCCAGTACTTC
NA | TRBJ2-5 | TRBD1 | TRBV18 | CASSPTGGGIQETQYF | TGTGCCAGCTCACCCACAGGGGGCGGTATTCAAGAGACCCAGTACTTC
NA | TRBJ1-6 | NA | TRBV7-3 | CASSSQGFNSPLHF | TGTGCCAGCAGCTCACAGGGTTTTAATTCACCCCTCCACTTT
once | TRBJ1-5 | NA | TRBV19 | CASSSPWTGYSNQPQHF | TGTGCCAGTAGTTCCCCTTGGACGGGATATAGCAATCAGCCCCAGCATTTT
NA | TRBJ2-7 | NA | TRBV7-9 | CASSSLMGTEQYF | TGTGCCAGCAGCTCCCTCATGGGTACCGAGCAGTACTTC
NA | TRBJ1-1 | NA | TRBV28 | CASSLSGQKPYEAFF | TGTGCCAGCAGTTTATCGGGCCAGAAGCCATATGAAGCTTTCTTT
NA | TRBJ2-5 | NA | TRBV9 | CASSVATGPWETQYF | TGTGCCAGCAGCGTAGCTACAGGGCCTTGGGAGACCCAGTACTTC
once | TRBJ2-1 | TRBD2 | TRBV7-9 | CASSPRGLAGSDEQFF | TGTGCCAGCAGCCCGCGGGGACTAGCGGGCAGCGATGAGCAGTTCTTC
NA | TRBJ1-4 | NA | TRBV7-9 | CASSFTGQSEKLFF | TGTGCCAGCAGCTTTACAGGGCAAAGTGAAAAACTGTTTTTT
NA | TRBJ1-4 | NA | TRBV9 | CASSVDPNEKLFF | TGTGCCAGCAGCGTAGACCCAAATGAAAAACTGTTTTTT
NA | TRBJ1-3 | TRBD1 | TRBV5-1 | CASSWGDRSNGNTIYF | TGCGCCAGCAGCTGGGGGGACAGGAGTAATGGAAACACCATATATTTT
NA | TRBJ1-1 | TRBD1 | TRBV18 | CASSPQRGHTNTEAFF | TGTGCCAGCTCACCACAAAGGGGGCACACAAACACTGAAGCTTTCTTT
NA | TRBJ2-7 | TRBD1 | TRBV7-2 | CASSLVWSGGDEQYF | TGTGCCAGCAGCTTAGTATGGTCAGGGGGTGACGAGCAGTACTTC
NA | TRBJ1-1 | NA | TRBV28 | CASWRGYTEAFF | TGTGCCAGCTGGAGAGGGTACACTGAAGCTTTCTTT
NA | TRBJ2-5 | TRBD1 | TRBV5-5 | CASSYGQGRETQYF | TGTGCCAGCAGCTACGGACAGGGAAGGGAGACCCAGTACTTC
NA | TRBJ2-7 | TRBD2 | TRBV6-5 | CASSYSRGGYEQYF | TGTGCCAGCAGTTACTCGCGGGGGGGCTACGAGCAGTACTTC
NA | TRBJ2-3 | TRBD2 | TRBV7-2 | CASSVSGARTDTQYF | TGTGCCAGCAGCGTTAGCGGGGCCCGCACAGATACGCAGTATTTT
NA | TRBJ2-1 | NA | TRBV3-1/TRBV3-2 | CASSPRRKSYNEQFF | TGTGCCAGCAGTCCGAGGAGGAAATCCTACAATGAGCAGTTCTTC
NA | TRBJ1-2 | NA | TRBV7-2 | CASSLGQGSYGYTF | TGTGCCAGCAGCTTAGGGCAGGGAAGCTATGGCTACACCTTC
NA | TRBJ1-2 | NA | TRBV12-3/TRBV12-4 | CASSLQGRYGYTF | TGTGCCAGCAGTTTACAGGGACGTTATGGCTACACCTTC
NA | TRBJ2-2 | NA | TRBV2 | CASSEWGLGNTGELFF | TGTGCCAGCAGTGAATGGGGACTGGGGAACACCGGGGAGCTGTTTTTT
NA | TRBJ1-5 | NA | TRBV7-9 | CASSLVGSGDQPQHF | TGTGCCAGCAGCTTAGTGGGCAGCGGAGATCAGCCCCAGCATTTT
NA | TRBJ1-2 | TRBD1 | TRBV27 | CASGQGFYGYTF | TGTGCCAGCGGACAGGGTTTCTATGGCTACACCTTC
NA | TRBJ2-3 | TRBD1 | TRBV5-6 | CASAGQALSTDTQYF | TGTGCCAGCGCGGGACAGGCCCTGTCCACAGATACGCAGTATTTT
NA | TRBJ1-2 | NA | TRBV29-1 | CSVTGKGYGYTF | TGCAGCGTAACAGGCAAAGGCTATGGCTACACCTTC
NA | TRBJ2-1 | NA | TRBV29-1 | CSVGPSAYNEQFF | TGCAGCGTTGGTCCTAGCGCATACAATGAGCAGTTCTTC